These 21 T cell receptor beta chains were sequenced from one sample in a study of blood T cell repertoires in COVID-19. Produced via immunoSEQ multiplex PCR; TCRdb's table is partial and in-frame only. Of 250,000 to 300,000 clones listed, 88% were seen once; the top ten hold approximately 1%. The sequencing input was PBMCs or T cells enriched from blood (not recorded which). The receptors originated from a woman in her 30s who had recovered from COVID-19.

This rearrangement joins TRBV28 to TRBJ1-5; 8 bases agree with TRBD1. This CDR3 is 15 amino acids long. Germline V gene sequence: CDR1 MDHEN, CDR2 SYDVKM. The V gene end was trimmed by 5 bases and the J gene end by 6 bases; junction bases not matched to a gene: 9. In DNA, the CDR3 is TGTGCCAGCAGTAAAGACAGGGGCGGGGGTCAGCCCCAGCATTTT. Amino acids: CASSKDRGGGQPQHF.

The chain couples TRBV18 to TRBJ1-4; D gene unclear. Germline-derived CDR1 and CDR2 are KGHSH and LQKENI. V was cut by 3 bases and J by 0 bases, with 8 bases left in between. This CDR3 is 15 amino acids long. For the CDR3, the DNA is TGTGCCAGCTCACCTAACATTGCAACTAATGAAAAACTGTTTTTT. Translation: CASSPNIATNEKLFF.

The V gene is TRBV7-9, the J gene TRBJ1-2, with D uncertain. CDR3 length equals 16 residues. The ends were cut back, 6 bases at V and 0 bases at J, with 17 bases in the middle. CDR1 and CDR2 from the germline V gene are SEHNR and FQNEAQ (reference sequence). The CDR3 is CASRAPGVAPNYGYTF. As DNA, the CDR3 is TGTGCCAGCAGGGCCCCGGGAGTAGCCCCTAACTATGGCTACACCTTC. The variable domain in full, completed from reference TRBV7-9 and TRBJ1-2, reads DTGVSQNPRHKITKRGQNVTFRCDPISEHNRLYWYRQTLGQGPEFLTYFQNEAQLEKSRLLSDRFSAERPKGSFSTLEIQRTEQGDSAMYLCASRAPGVAPNYGYTFGSGTRLTVV.

V usage is TRBV18 and J usage is TRBJ1-1; TRBD1 is a possible D gene (6 bases). Germline-derived CDR1 and CDR2 are KGHSH and LQKENI. Between the trimmed V and J ends, which lost 2 bases and 5 bases, there was a span of 12 bases. The CDR3 is made up of 14 amino acids. For the CDR3, the DNA is TGTGCCAGCTCACCAGGGGCAGGGGAAACTGAAGCTTTCTTT. Residues: CASSPGAGETEAFF. Using reference TRBV18 and TRBJ1-1 for the parts outside the CDR3, the full variable domain is NAGVMQNPRHLVRRRGQEARLRCSPMKGHSHVYWYRQLPEEGLKFMVYLQKENIIDESGMPKERFSAEFPKEGPSILRIQQVVRGDSAAYFCASSPGAGETEAFFGQGTRLTVV.

This clone was observed a few times. The chain carries TRBV19 and TRBJ1-2; 10 nucleotides agree with TRBD1. The germline V gene encodes CDR1 LNHDA and CDR2 SQIVND (reference sequence). This CDR3 is 14 amino acids long. Trimming at V came to 5 bases and at J to 4 bases, leaving 4 bases not matched to a gene. The CDR3 DNA reads as TGTGCCAGTAGTCTGCGGGACAGGGGCTATGGCTACACCTTC. Translation: CASSLRDRGYGYTF.

This clone appeared many times. The gene calls are TRBV18 and TRBJ2-1; 7 bases fit TRBD2. V was clipped by 3 bases and J by 4 bases; unmatched bases: 6. CDR3 length: 15 residues. In germline, CDR1 is KGHSH, CDR2 LQKENI. The DNA for the CDR3 is TGTGCCAGCTCACCGCTAGCGGCTATTTACAATGAGCAGTTCTTC. Translating gives CASSPLAAIYNEQFF.

This chain joins TRBV7-6 and TRBJ2-7; 9 nucleotides line up with TRBD2. The CDR3 has 15 amino acids. The V segment lost 1 base and the J segment 3 bases; nucleotides outside the gene matches: 4. Germline V gene sequence: CDR1 SGHVS, CDR2 FNYEAQ. CDR3 residues: CASSLEMTSGYEQYF. In nucleotides, the CDR3 is TGTGCCAGCAGCTTAGAAATGACTAGCGGCTACGAGCAGTACTTC.

The CDR3 nucleotides read TGTGCCAGCAGCAAACTAGCGGGAGGGCCACAAGGGGAGCTGTTTTTT. Translated: CASSKLAGGPQGELFF. The V gene is TRBV9, the J gene TRBJ2-2; TRBD2 aligns across 13 bases. The CDR3 totals 16 residues. Germline lookup yields CDR1 SGDLS and CDR2 YYNGEE. J lost 8 bases, V lost 4 bases, and 8 bases had no gene match.

The rearrangement uses TRBV7-9 and TRBJ1-3; D gene uncertain. The V end lost 6 bases, the J end lost 4 bases, and 16 bases lay between the germline ends. CDR1 is SEHNR and CDR2 is FQNEAQ in the germline V gene (reference sequence). This CDR3 contains 15 residues. CDR3 protein: CASSYGRGSGNTIYF. The CDR3 region has the DNA TGTGCCAGCAGTTACGGACGCGGGTCGGGAAACACCATATATTTT.

The rearrangement links TRBV7-8 to TRBJ1-6; the match to TRBD1 covers 7 bases. The CDR3 runs 14 residues. V lost 2 bases to trimming and J lost 8 bases; unmatched junction nucleotides: 3. Germline CDR1 is SGHVS and CDR2 is FQNEAQ. CDR3 coding DNA: TGTGCCAGCAGCTTACAGGGGGTGGATTCACCCCTCCACTTT. It codes for CASSLQGVDSPLHF.

This sequence joins TRBV28 and TRBJ2-5, with 8 bases identical to TRBD1. Germline V gene data show CDR1 as MDHEN and CDR2 as SYDVKM. Trimming took 5 bases from V and 4 from J; bases not matched to a gene: 15. CDR3 length: 17 residues. The CDR3 loop reads CASSPRSGQVGVETQYF. The DNA for the CDR3 is TGTGCCAGCAGTCCTAGATCGGGACAGGTAGGGGTAGAGACCCAGTACTTC.

The rearrangement joins TRBV30 to TRBJ1-5; D remains unclear. From germline, CDR1 is GTSNPN and CDR2 SVGIG (reference sequence). CDR3 length: 15 residues. Trimming removed 0 bases at V and 1 base at J, with 10 bases between. In nucleotides, the CDR3 is TGTGCCTGGAGTGTTATCGGGGTAAGCAATCAGCCCCAGCATTTT. Translating gives CAWSVIGVSNQPQHF.

The chain links TRBV27 to TRBJ2-7, with D tentatively TRBD1 (6 bases). The V gene lost 5 bases and the J gene lost 7 bases, with 15 bases spanning the gap. Germline CDR1 MNHEY, CDR2 SMNVEV (reference sequence). The CDR3 totals 13 residues. The CDR3 sequence is CASSRPEGGEQYF. The CDR3 DNA reads as TGTGCCAGCAGTCGCCCGGAAGGGGGTGAGCAGTACTTC.

The chain recombines TRBV7-2 with TRBJ1-5; D gene unclear. This CDR3 spans 14 amino acids. V was clipped by 4 bases and J by 5 bases, with 12 bases between them. CDR1 is SGHTA, CDR2 FQGNSA, per germline. CDR3 coding DNA: TGTGCCAGCAGCTATAGCGGGTCATATCAGCCCCAGCATTTT. Amino acid sequence: CASSYSGSYQPQHF. The full variable domain, rest sourced from reference TRBV7-2 and TRBJ1-5, is GAGVSQSPSNKVTEKGKDVELRCDPISGHTALYWYRQSLGQGLEFLIYFQGNSAPDKSGLPSDRFSAERTGGSVSTLTIQRTQQEDSAVYLCASSYSGSYQPQHFGDGTRLSIL.

The chain links TRBV18 to TRBJ1-2, with unresolved D. Germline CDR1 KGHSH, CDR2 LQKENI. This CDR3 comprises 15 residues. V gave up 4 bases and J gave up 2 bases, with 14 bases separating them. CDR3 in DNA: TGTGCCAGCTCACGCTATGAAGTACAGAACTATGGCTACACCTTC. Its protein product is CASSRYEVQNYGYTF.

The chain links TRBV27 to TRBJ1-5; a weak D match, TRBD1 (5 bases). Per the germline V gene, CDR1 is MNHEY and CDR2 is SMNVEV (reference sequence). This CDR3 spans 15 amino acids. The ends were cut back, 2 bases at V and 7 bases at J, with 15 bases in the middle. The DNA for the CDR3 is TGTGCCAGCAGTTTAAGTGGTGCGGCAGGGCAGCCCCAGCATTTT. Translating gives CASSLSGAAGQPQHF.

This chain links TRBV19 with TRBJ2-7, with 9 bases identical to TRBD2. CDR3 size: 12 residues. In germline, CDR1 is LNHDA, CDR2 SQIVND (reference sequence). The junction had 4 bases not matched to a gene; V was cut back by 4 bases and J by 9 bases. Here the CDR3 DNA reads TGTGCCAGTAGTACCCTAGCGGGGATGCAGTACTTC. Translated, it gives CASSTLAGMQYF. Full variable domain (rest looked up from reference TRBV19 and TRBJ2-7): DGGITQSPKYLFRKEGQNVTLSCEQNLNHDAMYWYRQDPGQGLRLIYYSQIVNDFQKGDIAEGYSVSREKKESFPLTVTSAQKNPTAFYLCASSTLAGMQYFGPGTRLTVT.

There are a few counts of this clone. The V call is TRBV2, the J call TRBJ1-5; TRBD1 agrees at 11 bases. Germline-derived CDR1 and CDR2 are SNHLY and FYNNEI. Unmatched junction bases numbered 6, after V lost 4 bases and J lost 4 bases. The CDR3 runs 16 residues. CDR3 loop: CASSGTGGSTNQPQHF. DNA of the CDR3: TGTGCCAGCAGTGGGACAGGGGGCTCCACTAATCAGCCCCAGCATTTT.

This clone was seen a few times. This chain joins TRBV6-6 and TRBJ1-5; D possibly corresponds to TRBD1 (6 bases). The germline V gene encodes CDR1 MNHNY and CDR2 SVGAGI (reference sequence). The CDR3 runs to 18 residues. V was cut by 5 bases and J by 0 bases, with 20 bases left in between. The CDR3 loop is CASSLLPPGVYSNQPQHF. The CDR3 bases are TGTGCCAGCAGTCTGCTCCCCCCAGGGGTGTATAGCAATCAGCCCCAGCATTTT.

This clone was observed a few times. V is TRBV7-3 and J is TRBJ1-6, with 8 bases lining up with TRBD1. The V gene end was trimmed by 5 bases and the J gene end by 8 bases; junction bases not matched to a gene: 5. The germline gives CDR1 SGHTA, CDR2 FQGTGA. The CDR3 length is 14 residues. The CDR3 nucleotides are TGTGCCAGCAGCCCTGGACAGGGTTATTCACCCCTCCACTTT. This sequence encodes CASSPGQGYSPLHF.

CDR3 sequence: CASRDSAGFNTEAFF. The DNA of the CDR3 is TGTGCCAGCAGAGATTCGGCAGGCTTTAACACTGAAGCTTTCTTT. This chain connects TRBV6-4 to TRBJ1-1, with D unclear. CDR3 length: 15 amino acids. V lost 6 bases and J 2 bases, leaving 16 bases between the germline ends. Looked up from germline, CDR1 is MRHNA and CDR2 is SNTAGT.